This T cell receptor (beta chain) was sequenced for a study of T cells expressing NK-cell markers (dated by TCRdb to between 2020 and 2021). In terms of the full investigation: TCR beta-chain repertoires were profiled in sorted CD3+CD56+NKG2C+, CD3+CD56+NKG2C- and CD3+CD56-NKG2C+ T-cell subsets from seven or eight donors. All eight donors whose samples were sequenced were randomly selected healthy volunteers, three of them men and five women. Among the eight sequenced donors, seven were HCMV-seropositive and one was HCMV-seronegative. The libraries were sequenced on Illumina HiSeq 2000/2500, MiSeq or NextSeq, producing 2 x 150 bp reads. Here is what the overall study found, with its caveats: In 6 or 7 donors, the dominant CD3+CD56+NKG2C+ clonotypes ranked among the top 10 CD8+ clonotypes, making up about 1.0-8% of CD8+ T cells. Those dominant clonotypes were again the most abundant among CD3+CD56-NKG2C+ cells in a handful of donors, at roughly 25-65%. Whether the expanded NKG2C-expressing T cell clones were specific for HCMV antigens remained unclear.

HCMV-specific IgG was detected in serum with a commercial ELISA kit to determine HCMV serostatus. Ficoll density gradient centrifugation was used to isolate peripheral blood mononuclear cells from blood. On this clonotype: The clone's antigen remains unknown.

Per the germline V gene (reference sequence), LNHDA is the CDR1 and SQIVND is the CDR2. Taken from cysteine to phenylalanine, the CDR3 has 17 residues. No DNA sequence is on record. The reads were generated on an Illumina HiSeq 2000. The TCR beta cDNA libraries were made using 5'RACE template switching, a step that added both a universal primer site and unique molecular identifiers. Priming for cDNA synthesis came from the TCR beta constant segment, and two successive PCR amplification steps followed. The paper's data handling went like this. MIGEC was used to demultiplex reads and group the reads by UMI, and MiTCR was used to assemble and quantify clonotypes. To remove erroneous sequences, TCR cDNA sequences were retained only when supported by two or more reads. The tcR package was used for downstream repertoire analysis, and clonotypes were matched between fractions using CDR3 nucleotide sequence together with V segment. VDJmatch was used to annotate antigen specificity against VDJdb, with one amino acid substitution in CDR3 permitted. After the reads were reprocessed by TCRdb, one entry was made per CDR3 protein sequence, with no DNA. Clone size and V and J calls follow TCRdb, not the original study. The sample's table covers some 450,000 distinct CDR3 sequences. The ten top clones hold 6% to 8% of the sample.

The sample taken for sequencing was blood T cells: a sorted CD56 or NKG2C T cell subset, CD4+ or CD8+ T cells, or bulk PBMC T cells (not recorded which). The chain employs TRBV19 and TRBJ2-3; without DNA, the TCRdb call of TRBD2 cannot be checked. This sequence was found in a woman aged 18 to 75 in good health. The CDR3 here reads CASSIDSAGLGTDTQYF.